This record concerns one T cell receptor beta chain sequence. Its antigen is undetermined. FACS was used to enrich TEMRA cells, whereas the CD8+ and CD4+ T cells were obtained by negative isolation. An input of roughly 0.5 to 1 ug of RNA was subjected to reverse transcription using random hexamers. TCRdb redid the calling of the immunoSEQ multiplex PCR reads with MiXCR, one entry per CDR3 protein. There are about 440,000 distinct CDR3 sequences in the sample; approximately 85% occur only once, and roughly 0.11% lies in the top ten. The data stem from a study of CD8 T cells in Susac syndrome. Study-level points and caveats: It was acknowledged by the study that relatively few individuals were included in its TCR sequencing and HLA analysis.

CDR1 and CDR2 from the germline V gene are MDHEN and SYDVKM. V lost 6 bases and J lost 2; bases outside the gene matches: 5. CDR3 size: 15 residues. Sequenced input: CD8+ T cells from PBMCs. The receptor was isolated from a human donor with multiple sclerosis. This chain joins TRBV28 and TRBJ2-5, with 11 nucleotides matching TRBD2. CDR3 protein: CASRRLAGSQETQYF. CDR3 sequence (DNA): TGTGCCAGCAGGAGACTAGCGGGGTCACAAGAGACCCAGTACTTC.